One T cell receptor (beta chain) is described in this entry. Its antigen is not identified. This sample is part of a study of blood T cells in healthy people across ages. Study results and limitations: TCR beta diversity tracked closely with naive T cell percentage.

The donors, all healthy, were Caucasians living in Russia, aged about 6 to 95. Whenever a sample was processed, at least 6.5 million PBMCs were isolated. Per sample, extraction of total RNA gave at least 5.5 micrograms in every case. The CDR3 is made up of 13 amino acids. From germline, CDR1 is SGHTA and CDR2 FQGNSA. V lost 3 bases and J lost 3, with 8 bases in between. The use of a sample-barcoded 5' primer and a J-beta primer mix characterized a second PCR of roughly 6 to 11 cycles. MiXCR, run by TCRdb on the 5' RACE reads, gives a single entry per CDR3 protein. The sample has around 990,000 distinct CDR3 sequences; more than 30% are singletons.

Sequencing was performed on blood. The genes are TRBV7-2 and TRBJ1-1, with D unresolved. The origin of this receptor is a man between 18 and 29 years old in good health. DNA of the CDR3: TGTGCCAGCAGCTTTACTAGGGACACTGAAGCTTTCTTT. The encoded protein is CASSFTRDTEAFF.